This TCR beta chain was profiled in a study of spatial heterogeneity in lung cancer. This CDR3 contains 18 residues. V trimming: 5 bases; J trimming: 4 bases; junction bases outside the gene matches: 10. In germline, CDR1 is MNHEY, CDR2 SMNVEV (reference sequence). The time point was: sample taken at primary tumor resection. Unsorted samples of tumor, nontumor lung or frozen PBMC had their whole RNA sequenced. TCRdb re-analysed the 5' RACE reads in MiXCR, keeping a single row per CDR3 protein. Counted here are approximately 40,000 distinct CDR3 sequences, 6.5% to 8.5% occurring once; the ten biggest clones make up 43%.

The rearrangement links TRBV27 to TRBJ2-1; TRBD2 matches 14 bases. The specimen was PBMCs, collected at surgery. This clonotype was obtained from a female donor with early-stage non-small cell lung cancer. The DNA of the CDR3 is TGTGCCAGCAGTCCTACTGGACTAGCGGGGGGTCGGTACAATGAGCAGTTCTTC. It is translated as CASSPTGLAGGRYNEQFF.